This TCR beta chain was recorded in a study of monozygotic twins with inflammatory bowel disease. Through template switching, UMIs that included a 6-nucleotide sample barcode were added. One entry per CDR3 protein, without DNA, is what TCRdb gives after re-calling the 5' RACE reads. The sample's table shows about 380,000 distinct CDR3 sequences. The germline gives CDR1 DFQATT, CDR2 SNEGSKA (reference sequence). This CDR3 spans 15 amino acids. The clonotype was recovered from a human donor with ulcerative colitis or Crohn's disease, or a healthy co-twin of an affected twin (not recorded which). The chain combines TRBV20-1 with TRBJ2-1; the D call from TCRdb, TRBD1, cannot be confirmed without DNA. The sequenced material came from blood. The CDR3 loop is CSARIPRPGHNEQFF.